The clone carrying this TCR beta chain was detected only once. The data belong to a study of blood T cell repertoires in COVID-19. Across the whole study: Samples of COVID-19 (acute and convalescent) were obtained from the United States, Italy and Spain. The cDNA or gDNA used as material had been derived from T cells, B-cell-depleted T cells, or PBMCs.

The J segment lost 6 bases and the V segment lost 2 bases, leaving 1 base of the junction unmatched. The CDR3 is 14 amino acids. CDR1 and CDR2 (germline): SGHRS, YFSETQ. Libraries were prepared by immunoSEQ multiplex PCR; TCRdb keeps only in-frame clonotypes and omits some of them. The table includes 150,000 to 200,000 clones, nearly 80% detected once. This TCR was recovered from a woman of 80 years or more with acute or convalescent COVID-19. The genes are TRBV5-1 and TRBJ2-1; 11 positions agree with TRBD1. Sequencing was carried out using peripheral blood. CDR3 in DNA: TGCGCCAGCAGCTTCGGGACAGGGGGCAATGAGCAGTTCTTC. Amino acids: CASSFGTGGNEQFF.